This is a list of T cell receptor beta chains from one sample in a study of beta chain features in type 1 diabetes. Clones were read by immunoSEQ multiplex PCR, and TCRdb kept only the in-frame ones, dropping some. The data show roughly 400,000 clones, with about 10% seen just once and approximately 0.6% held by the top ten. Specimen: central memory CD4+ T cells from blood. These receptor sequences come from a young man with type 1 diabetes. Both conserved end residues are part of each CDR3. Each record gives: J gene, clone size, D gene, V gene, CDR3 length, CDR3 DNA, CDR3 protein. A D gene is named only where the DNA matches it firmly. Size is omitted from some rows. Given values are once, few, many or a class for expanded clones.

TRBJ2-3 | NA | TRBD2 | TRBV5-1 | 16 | TGCGCCAGCAGCCCCACACTAGCGGGTTTCACAGATACGCAGTATTTT | CASSPTLAGFTDTQYF
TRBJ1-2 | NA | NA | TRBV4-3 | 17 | TGCGCCAGCAGCCAAGAGGTCAGCGACAGGAGGAGCTATGGCTACACCTTC | CASSQEVSDRRSYGYTF
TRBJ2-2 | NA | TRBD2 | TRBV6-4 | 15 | TGTGCCAGCACACGACTAGCGGGTAACACCGGGGAGCTGTTTTTT | CASTRLAGNTGELFF
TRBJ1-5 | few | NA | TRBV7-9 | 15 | TGTGCCAGCAGCTTAGACCGACAGACAGATCAGCCCCAGCATTTT | CASSLDRQTDQPQHF
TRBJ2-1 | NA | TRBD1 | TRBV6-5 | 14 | TGCGCCAGCAGTTACCGGGACAGGGGATTGGAGCAGTTCTTC | CASSYRDRGLEQFF
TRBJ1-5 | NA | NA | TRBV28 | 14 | TGTGCCAGCAGTCTTGGGTGGGAGAGGTCGCCCCAGCATTTT | CASSLGWERSPQHF
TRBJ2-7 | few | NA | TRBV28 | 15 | TGTGCCAGCAGTTTATGGGGGCACTCCTCCTACGAGCAGTACTTC | CASSLWGHSSYEQYF
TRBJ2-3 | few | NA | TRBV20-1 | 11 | TGCAGTGCTAGGACATCAGATACGCAGTATTTT | CSARTSDTQYF
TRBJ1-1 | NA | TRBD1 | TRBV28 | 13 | TGTGCCAGCAGTTTGACCTGGACAGGTAAATCTTTCTTT | CASSLTWTGKSFF
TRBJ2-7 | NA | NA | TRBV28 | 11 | TGTGCCAGCAGTTTGGGTAGGAACGCTACCTTC | CASSLGRNATF
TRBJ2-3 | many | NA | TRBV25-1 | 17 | TGTGCCAGCAGTGTCGCCCTAGGGGAAGGAAGCACAGATACGCAGTATTTT | CASSVALGEGSTDTQYF
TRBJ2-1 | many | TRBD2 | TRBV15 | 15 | TGTGCCACCAGCCCTGAGCGGGAGAGGCTCGGTGAGCAGTTCTTC | CATSPERERLGEQFF
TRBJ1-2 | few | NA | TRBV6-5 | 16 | TGTGCCAGCAGTTCCCCCCAGAACGGGGGGGCCTATGGCTACACCTTC | CASSSPQNGGAYGYTF
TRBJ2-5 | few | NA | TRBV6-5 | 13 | TGTGCCAGCAATCCAGGGGTCGGGGAGACCCAGTACTTC | CASNPGVGETQYF
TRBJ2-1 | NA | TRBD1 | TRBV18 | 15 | TGTGCCAGCTCACCAAGGGGGCCGGCAATTAATGAGCAGTTCTTC | CASSPRGPAINEQFF
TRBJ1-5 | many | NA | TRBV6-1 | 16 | TGTGCCAGCAGTGAGCGAGGGGACAATAGCAATCAGCCCCAGCATTTT | CASSERGDNSNQPQHF
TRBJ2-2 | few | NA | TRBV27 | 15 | TGTGCCAGCAGTTTGCAAGGGAGGAACACCGGGGAGCTGTTTTTT | CASSLQGRNTGELFF
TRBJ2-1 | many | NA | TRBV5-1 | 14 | TGCGCCAGCAGCCTCGGAGAGACCGGCAATGAGCAGTTCTTC | CASSLGETGNEQFF
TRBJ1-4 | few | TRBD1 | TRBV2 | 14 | TGTGCCAGCAGCGTACAGGGGGCTCTTGAAAAACTGTTTTTT | CASSVQGALEKLFF
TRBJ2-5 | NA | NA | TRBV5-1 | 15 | TGCGCCAGCAGCTCAAGCAGGGGTATCGAAGAGACCCAGTACTTC | CASSSSRGIEETQYF
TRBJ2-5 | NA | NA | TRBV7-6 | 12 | TGTGCCAGCAGTGTTACCATGGAGACCCAGTACTTC | CASSVTMETQYF
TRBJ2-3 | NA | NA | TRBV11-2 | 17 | TGTGCCAGCAGCTTCCCCGGGACCCTCTATTCGTCCCTGGCGCAGTATTTT | CASSFPGTLYSSLAQYF
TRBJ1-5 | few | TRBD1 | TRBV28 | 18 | TGTGCCAGCAGTTTAAGTTGGGGCGGCAGGGGGGTCAATCAGCCCCAGCATTTT | CASSLSWGGRGVNQPQHF
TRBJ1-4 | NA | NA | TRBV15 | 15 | TGTGCCACCAGCAGAGAGGGTAACTCGTTGGAAAAACTGTTTTTT | CATSREGNSLEKLFF
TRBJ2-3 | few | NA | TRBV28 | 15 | TGTGCCAGCAGTGAAGTTGAGGGAGGAACAGATACGCAGTATTTT | CASSEVEGGTDTQYF
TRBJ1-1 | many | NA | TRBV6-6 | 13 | TGTGCCAGCAGTCTCCCAGTGAACACTGAAGCTTTCTTT | CASSLPVNTEAFF
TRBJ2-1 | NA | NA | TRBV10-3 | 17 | TGTGCCATCAGCGACCCAACGACAAGAAGAGATCGGGATGAGCAGTTCTTC | CAISDPTTRRDRDEQFF
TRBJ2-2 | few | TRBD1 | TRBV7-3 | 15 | TGTGCCAGCAGCTTAGGACAGGCTGGGACCGGGGAGCTGTTTTTT | CASSLGQAGTGELFF
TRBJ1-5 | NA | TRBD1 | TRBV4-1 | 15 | TGTGCCAGCAGCCAATCGGACAGGGTTAATCAGCCCCAGCATTTT | CASSQSDRVNQPQHF
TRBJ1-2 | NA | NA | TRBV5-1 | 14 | TGCGCCAGCAGCATGGGCCGGCAGGGGTATGGCTACACCTTC | CASSMGRQGYGYTF
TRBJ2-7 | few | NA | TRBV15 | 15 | TGTGCCACCAGCAGAGATCGTCAGTGGGTCTACGAGCAGTACTTC | CATSRDRQWVYEQYF
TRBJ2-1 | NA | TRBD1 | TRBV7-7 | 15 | TGTGCTAGCAGCGTGGGACAGGGGACCTACAATGAGCAGTTCTTC | CASSVGQGTYNEQFF
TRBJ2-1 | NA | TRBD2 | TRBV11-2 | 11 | TGTGCCAGCAGCCCGGGAGGGAGGCAGTTCTTC | CASSPGGRQFF
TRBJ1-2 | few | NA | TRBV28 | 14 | TGTGCCAGCAGGTCCGGGCCAGAGGCCTATGGCTACACCTTC | CASRSGPEAYGYTF
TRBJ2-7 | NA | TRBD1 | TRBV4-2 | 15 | TGTGCCAGCAGCCCCGGACAGGGGAACTCCTACGAGCAGTACTTC | CASSPGQGNSYEQYF
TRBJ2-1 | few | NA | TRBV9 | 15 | TGCGCCAGCAGCCCGGACAGTTTGGCCTACAATGAGCAGTTCTTC | CASSPDSLAYNEQFF
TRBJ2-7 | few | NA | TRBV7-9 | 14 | TGTGCCAGCAGCTTCGGAGGGGGCTTCGACGAGCAGTACTTC | CASSFGGGFDEQYF